These 15 T cell receptor beta chains were all obtained from the same sample, sequenced in a study of T cell responses to AZD1222 COVID-19 vaccine. Measured with immunoSEQ multiplex PCR; TCRdb has only the in-frame clones, and not every one. The sample carries 110,000 or so clones, around 90% recorded once. The source was peripheral blood, collected 28 days after the second AZD1222 dose. These receptor sequences come from an adult who received the AZD1222 COVID-19 vaccine.

The chain joins TRBV19 to TRBJ2-5; D is unclear. There are 14 residues in the CDR3. Germline V gene lookup returns CDR1 LNHDA and CDR2 SQIVND (reference sequence). The ends were cut back, 8 bases at V and 1 base at J, with 14 bases in the middle. This chain's CDR3 is CASAPDHTQETQYF. CDR3 nucleotides: TGTGCCAGTGCGCCGGACCACACCCAAGAGACCCAGTACTTC.

The CDR3 nucleotides are TGTGCCACCAGTACCGCAGAGGGGGCGGGAGAGACCCAGTACTTC. Its translation: CATSTAEGAGETQYF. The J gene is TRBJ2-5, the V gene TRBV15; 7 nucleotides match TRBD1. After removal of 6 bases from V and 4 bases from J, the junction contained 11 bases not matched to a gene. From germline, CDR1 is LNHNV and CDR2 YYDKDF (reference sequence). This CDR3 is built from 15 residues.

The V gene is TRBV4-3, the J gene TRBJ2-3; D remains ambiguous. The CDR3 contains 16 residues. Germline values: CDR1 LGHNA, CDR2 YSLEER. V was clipped by 2 bases and J by 0 bases, with 12 bases between them. CDR3 in amino acids: CASSQYSSASTDTQYF. CDR3 nucleotide sequence: TGCGCCAGCAGCCAATACTCGTCCGCTAGCACAGATACGCAGTATTTT.

The chain uses TRBV10-3 and TRBJ2-6, with TRBD1 as a possible D gene (5 bases). CDR3 length: 16 amino acids. Germline V gene data show CDR1 as ENHRY and CDR2 as SYGVKD. With 4 bases removed from V and 2 bases from J, the gap between germline ends came to 12 bases. The CDR3 reads CAISGGMIAGANVLTF. CDR3 bases: TGTGCCATCAGTGGGGGCATGATTGCTGGGGCCAACGTCCTGACTTTC.

The chain links TRBV10-3 to TRBJ2-5, with 9 positions matching TRBD2. In germline, CDR1 is ENHRY, CDR2 SYGVKD. The CDR3 loop spans 17 amino acids. Trimming removed 0 bases from V and 0 bases from J; junction bases left unmatched: 5. CDR3 amino acids: CAISESIRTSDQETQYF. The CDR3 region has the DNA TGTGCCATCAGTGAGTCGATCAGGACTAGCGACCAAGAGACCCAGTACTTC.

The chain is built from TRBV5-1 and TRBJ1-3; unclear D gene. Trimming took off 3 bases at V and 0 bases at J, with 13 bases between the two ends. From germline, CDR1 is SGHRS and CDR2 YFSETQ. The CDR3 runs 16 residues. The DNA for the CDR3 is TGCGCCAGCAGCTCGGAAGTGGAGATCTCTGGAAACACCATATATTTT. Protein: CASSSEVEISGNTIYF.

This sequence joins TRBV6-5 and TRBJ1-1; D unclear. This CDR3 spans 14 amino acids. The V end was cut by 6 bases, the J end by 0 bases, with 11 bases between. CDR1 is MNHEY and CDR2 is SVGAGI in the germline V gene. CDR3 in DNA: TGTGCCAGCAGGGAGACTGGGGTGAACACTGAAGCTTTCTTT. It translates to CASRETGVNTEAFF.

The chain employs TRBV9 and TRBJ2-7; weak D call: TRBD1 (6 bases). V lost 0 bases and J lost 3, with 10 bases in between. CDR1 and CDR2 from the germline V gene are SGDLS and YYNGEE. The CDR3 totals 14 residues. The CDR3 is CASSVEIRGYEQYF. For the CDR3, the DNA is TGTGCCAGCAGCGTAGAGATCAGGGGCTACGAGCAGTACTTC.

The genes are TRBV11-2 and TRBJ2-7; the match to TRBD1 covers 8 bases. The CDR3 is 17 residues long. V gave up 2 bases and J gave up 3 bases; unmatched junction bases: 12. Germline values: CDR1 SGHAT, CDR2 FQNNGV. CDR3 protein: CASSLSARQGSFYEQYF. The DNA for the CDR3 is TGTGCCAGCAGCTTATCTGCTCGACAGGGGAGCTTCTACGAGCAGTACTTC.

The rearrangement links TRBV7-2 to TRBJ1-2; no clear D gene. Germline CDR1 reads SGHTA; CDR2 reads FQGNSA. V was trimmed by 6 bases and J by 3 bases, leaving 11 bases between them. The CDR3 runs 13 residues. The CDR3 coding sequence is TGTGCCAGCAGGGTCGGCGGGGACTATGGCTACACCTTC. It specifies CASRVGGDYGYTF.

The sample holds one count of this clone. This sequence joins TRBV6-2 or TRBV6-3 and TRBJ2-4, with D perhaps TRBD1 (6 bases). Germline lookup yields CDR1 MNHEY and CDR2 SVGEGT. The CDR3 is 14 residues long. The ends were cut back, 5 bases at V and 5 bases at J, with 13 bases in the middle. CDR3 region: CASSTTYRENIQYF. The CDR3 nucleotides read TGTGCCAGCAGTACCACCTACAGGGAAAACATTCAGTACTTC.

This clone was detected once. The V gene is TRBV24-1, the J gene TRBJ2-1; 13 bases line up with TRBD2. The J segment lost 8 bases and the V segment lost 3 bases, leaving 15 bases of the junction unmatched. The CDR3 contains 19 residues. CDR1 and CDR2 from the germline V gene are KGHDR and SFDVKD. In nucleotides, the CDR3 is TGTGCCACCAGTGATCCAACCCCCCGCGGGACTAGCGGGAACCATGAGCAGTTCTTC. This encodes CATSDPTPRGTSGNHEQFF.

This chain uses TRBV15 with TRBJ2-2; TRBD1 agrees at 7 bases. Germline values: CDR1 LNHNV, CDR2 YYDKDF (reference sequence). After removal of 1 base from V and 5 bases from J, the junction contained 10 bases not matched to a gene. CDR3 length equals 17 residues. The CDR3 loop is CATSRGKWDSDTGELFF. CDR3 in DNA: TGTGCCACCAGCAGAGGGAAGTGGGACAGTGATACCGGGGAGCTGTTTTTT.

This sequence joins TRBV2 and TRBJ2-5; 10 bases match TRBD1. CDR3 length: 14 residues. Germline V CDR1 and CDR2: SNHLY, FYNNEI. Unmatched junction bases numbered 6, after V lost 6 bases and J lost 5 bases. The CDR3 loop reads CASRKGQGWETQYF. The CDR3 DNA is TGTGCCAGCAGGAAGGGACAGGGGTGGGAGACCCAGTACTTC.

The rearrangement links TRBV27 to TRBJ2-1; D may be TRBD2 (6 bases). Trimming removed 8 bases at V and 4 bases at J, with 18 bases between. This CDR3 has 15 residues. CDR1 and CDR2 (germline): MNHEY, SMNVEV (reference sequence). This chain's CDR3 is CASVRSGGAYNEQFF. The CDR3 coding sequence is TGTGCCAGCGTAAGATCGGGCGGGGCTTACAATGAGCAGTTCTTC.